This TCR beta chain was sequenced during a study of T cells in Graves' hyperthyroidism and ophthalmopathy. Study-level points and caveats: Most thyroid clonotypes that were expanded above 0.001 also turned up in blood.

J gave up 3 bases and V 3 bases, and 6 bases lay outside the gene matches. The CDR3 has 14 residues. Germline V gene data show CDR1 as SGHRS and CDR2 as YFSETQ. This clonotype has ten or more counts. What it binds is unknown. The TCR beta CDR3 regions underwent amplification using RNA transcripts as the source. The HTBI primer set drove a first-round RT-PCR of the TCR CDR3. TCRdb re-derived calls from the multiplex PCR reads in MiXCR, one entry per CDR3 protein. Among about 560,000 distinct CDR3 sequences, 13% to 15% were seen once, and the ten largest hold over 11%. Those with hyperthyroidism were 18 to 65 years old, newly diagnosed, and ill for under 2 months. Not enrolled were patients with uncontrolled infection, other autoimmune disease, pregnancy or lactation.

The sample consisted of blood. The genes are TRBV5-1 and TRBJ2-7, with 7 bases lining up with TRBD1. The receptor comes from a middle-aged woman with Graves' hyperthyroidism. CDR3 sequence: CASSSGTANYEQYF. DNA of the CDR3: TGCGCCAGCAGCTCGGGGACAGCTAACTACGAGCAGTACTTC.